Listed below are T cell receptor beta chains from one sample, sequenced in a study of blood T cell repertoires in COVID-19. Clones were read by immunoSEQ multiplex PCR, and TCRdb kept only the in-frame ones, dropping some. This table has 250,000 or so clones, about four fifths appearing once. Sequenced input: peripheral blood. The receptors were gathered from a man in his fifties with acute or convalescent COVID-19. The CDR3 runs from the conserved cysteine through the conserved F or W. The D gene is left open where the match is weak. Size is stated for part of the rows, as once, few or many counts, or as a class when the clone is expanded.

V	J	D	size	CDR3	DNA
TRBV3-1/TRBV3-2	TRBJ2-1	TRBD1	.	CASSQGQGTYNEQFF	TGTGCCAGCAGCCAAGGACAGGGTACCTACAATGAGCAGTTCTTC
TRBV19	TRBJ1-2	.	.	CASSIMSSQGFGGYTF	TGTGCCAGTAGTATAATGTCTAGTCAGGGATTCGGTGGCTACACCTTC
TRBV6-5	TRBJ2-7	TRBD1	.	CASSYGGTGYEQYF	TGTGCCAGCAGTTACGGTGGGACAGGATACGAGCAGTACTTC
TRBV7-7	TRBJ2-1	.	.	CASSLNAGPYNEQFF	TGTGCTAGCAGCTTAAATGCGGGACCTTACAATGAGCAGTTCTTC
TRBV7-9	TRBJ1-2	.	.	CASSLESRRGGYTF	TGTGCCAGCAGCTTAGAGTCACGCCGAGGTGGCTACACCTTC
TRBV18	TRBJ2-7	TRBD2	once	CASSPSGGVGEQYF	TGTGCCAGCTCACCCTCGGGGGGGGTGGGCGAGCAGTACTTC
TRBV6-6	TRBJ1-2	.	once	CASSSTANYGYTF	TGTGCCAGCAGTTCGACAGCTAACTATGGCTACACCTTC
TRBV29-1	TRBJ2-7	.	many	CSVSQGSTYEQYF	TGCAGCGTTTCACAGGGTAGCACGTACGAGCAGTACTTC
TRBV6-5	TRBJ2-7	TRBD2	.	CAARLAGAYEQYF	TGTGCCGCAAGACTAGCGGGGGCCTACGAGCAGTACTTC
TRBV29-1	TRBJ2-3	TRBD1	once	CSAPQGAQDTQYF	TGCAGCGCCCCCCAGGGGGCGCAAGATACGCAGTATTTT
TRBV5-1	TRBJ2-3	.	.	CASSWDTGRGDTQYF	TGCGCCAGCAGCTGGGACACAGGGAGGGGGGATACGCAGTATTTT
TRBV10-3	TRBJ2-1	TRBD2	.	CAIRPIMGGGWNEQFF	TGTGCCATCAGACCGATCATGGGCGGGGGGTGGAATGAGCAGTTCTTC
TRBV5-6	TRBJ2-5	TRBD1	.	CASSPGTGKTQYF	TGTGCCAGCAGCCCTGGGACAGGGAAGACCCAGTACTTC
TRBV5-1	TRBJ1-6	TRBD1	.	CASSPDGQGGWSPLHF	TGCGCCAGCAGCCCCGATGGACAGGGAGGATGGTCACCCCTCCACTTT
TRBV6-4	TRBJ2-1	TRBD1	.	CASSPRPSQGEFF	TGTGCCAGCAGCCCAAGACCCAGCCAGGGGGAGTTCTTC
TRBV27	TRBJ2-7	TRBD1	.	CASSLRTGTYEQYF	TGTGCCAGCAGTTTGAGGACAGGGACCTACGAGCAGTACTTC
TRBV28	TRBJ2-7	TRBD2	once	CASSSPVGVAGGSYEQYF	TGTGCCAGCAGTTCCCCGGTGGGAGTGGCGGGAGGGTCCTACGAGCAGTACTTC
TRBV5-1	TRBJ1-1	.	.	CASSLGTEVEAFF	TGCGCCAGCAGCTTGGGGACAGAAGTAGAAGCTTTCTTT
TRBV7-6	TRBJ2-5	TRBD1	.	CASSLRDRGWETQYF	TGTGCCAGCAGCCTAAGGGACAGGGGGTGGGAGACCCAGTACTTC
TRBV27	TRBJ2-1	TRBD2	.	CASSLSGLAGGFDYNEQFF	TGTGCCAGCAGTTTATCGGGCCTAGCGGGAGGGTTCGATTACAATGAGCAGTTCTTC
TRBV7-2	TRBJ2-2	.	.	CASSLQGQANTGELFF	TGTGCCAGCAGCTTACAAGGACAAGCGAACACCGGGGAGCTGTTTTTT
TRBV19	TRBJ2-7	.	.	CASSINSNYEQYF	TGTGCCAGTAGTATAAATTCCAACTACGAGCAGTACTTC
TRBV19	TRBJ2-1	.	.	CASSYSSYNEQFF	TGTGCCAGTAGCTATTCTTCCTACAATGAGCAGTTCTTC
TRBV5-1	TRBJ1-1	TRBD1	once	CASSFEGATEAFF	TGCGCCAGCAGCTTTGAGGGGGCCACTGAAGCTTTCTTT
TRBV7-2	TRBJ2-1	.	.	CASSPFGSSYNEQFF	TGTGCCAGCAGCCCGTTTGGCAGTTCCTACAATGAGCAGTTCTTC
TRBV28	TRBJ2-3	.	.	CASSLGQRELDTQYF	TGTGCCAGCAGTTTGGGACAGCGGGAGTTGGATACGCAGTATTTT
TRBV5-5	TRBJ2-1	.	.	CASSISGDRSYNEQFF	TGTGCCAGCAGTATATCAGGGGACCGCTCCTACAATGAGCAGTTCTTC